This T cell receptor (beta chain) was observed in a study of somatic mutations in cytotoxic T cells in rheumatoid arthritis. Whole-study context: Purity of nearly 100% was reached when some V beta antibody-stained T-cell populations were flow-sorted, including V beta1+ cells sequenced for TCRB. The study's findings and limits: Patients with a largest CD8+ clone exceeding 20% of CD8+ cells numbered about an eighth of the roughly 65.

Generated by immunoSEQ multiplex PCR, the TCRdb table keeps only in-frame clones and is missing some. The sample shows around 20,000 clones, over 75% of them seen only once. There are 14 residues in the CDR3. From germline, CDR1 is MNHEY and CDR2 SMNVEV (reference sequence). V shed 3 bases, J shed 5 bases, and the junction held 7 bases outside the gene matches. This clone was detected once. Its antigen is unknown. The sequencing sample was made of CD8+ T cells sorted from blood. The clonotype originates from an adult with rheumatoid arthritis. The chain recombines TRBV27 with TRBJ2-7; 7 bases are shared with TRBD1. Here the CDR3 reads CASSFTQGRDEQYF. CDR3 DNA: TGTGCCAGCAGTTTCACACAGGGGAGAGACGAGCAGTACTTC.